Each of the 30 T cell receptor beta chains below was sequenced from the same sample in a study of identical twins. Using its own MiXCR run on the 5' RACE reads, TCRdb lists one record per CDR3 protein. In the table there are around 240,000 distinct CDR3 sequences, approximately 7% of which are singletons. The sample was also linked to a second study, of yellow fever vaccine responses in identical twins.

Sequencing input: memory (CD45RO+) T cells sorted from blood. All receptors derive from a woman aged 18-30 years in good health.

This clonotype has more than one count but fewer than ten. This sequence joins TRBV10-3 and TRBJ2-7; 7 bases match TRBD1. This CDR3 contains 15 residues. V lost 6 bases to trimming and J lost 6 bases; unmatched junction nucleotides: 14. Germline CDR1 and CDR2: ENHRY and SYGVKD. The CDR3 DNA reads as TGTGCCATCAGCCCGGGACAGACCTCGAGCCCCGAGCAGTACGTC. As protein: CAISPGQTSSPEQYV.

J is TRBJ2-1 and V is TRBV24-1, with 8 bases aligning to TRBD2. Germline values: CDR1 KGHDR, CDR2 SFDVKD. CDR3 size: 19 residues. Losses at the gene ends were 4 bases for V and 5 bases for J; bases not matched to a gene: 18. CDR3 in amino acids: CATSERSGDYLLKNNEQFF. DNA of the CDR3: TGTGCCACCAGTGAACGTAGCGGGGACTATCTCCTAAAGAACAATGAGCAGTTCTTC.

This clonotype was seen only a few times. CDR3 sequence reads: CASQRDTNTEAFF. DNA for the CDR3: TGTGCCAGCCAGCGGGACACGAACACTGAAGCTTTCTTT. V usage is TRBV6-1 and J usage is TRBJ1-1, with D possibly being TRBD1 (6 bases). CDR1 is MNHNS and CDR2 is SASEGT in the germline V gene. The V end was cut by 8 bases, the J end by 1 base, with 11 bases between. The CDR3 runs 13 residues.

This clonotype was counted at least ten times. V gene TRBV20-1 combines with J gene TRBJ2-7; TRBD1 aligns across 10 bases. CDR1 and CDR2 (germline): DFQATT, SNEGSKA (reference sequence). Losses at the gene ends were 6 bases for V and 6 bases for J; bases not matched to a gene: 8. CDR3 length: 13 amino acids. CDR3 sequence reads: CSATTGGRGEQYF. As DNA, the CDR3 is TGCAGTGCGACGACAGGGGGCAGGGGCGAGCAGTACTTC.

The rearrangement links TRBV2 to TRBJ1-5; 7 nucleotides match TRBD1. V lost 6 bases to trimming and J lost 3 bases; unmatched junction nucleotides: 11. Germline V CDR1 and CDR2: SNHLY, FYNNEI. The CDR3 loop spans 16 amino acids. CDR3 region: CASRKRTGDPNQPQHF. CDR3 in DNA: TGTGCCAGCAGGAAAAGAACAGGGGACCCCAATCAGCCCCAGCATTTT.

The V call is TRBV19, the J call TRBJ2-1; the match to TRBD2 covers 11 bases. CDR1 is LNHDA, CDR2 SQIVND, per germline (reference sequence). The CDR3 has 17 amino acids. J gave up 2 bases and V 4 bases, and 7 bases lay outside the gene matches. The CDR3 spells CASSRHSGRDTYNEQFF. The CDR3, as DNA: TGTGCCAGTAGTAGGCATAGCGGGAGGGACACCTACAATGAGCAGTTCTTC.

This clonotype was found a few times. The chain carries TRBV7-9 and TRBJ2-1; TRBD2 matches 9 bases. The CDR3 covers 16 residues. V lost 5 bases and J lost 7; bases outside the gene matches: 12. Germline-derived CDR1 and CDR2 are SEHNR and FQNEAQ (reference sequence). The CDR3, as DNA: TGTGCCAGCAGCGCGCCTCAGCGGGGGGCCCGTAATGAGCAGTTCTTC. The encoded protein is CASSAPQRGARNEQFF.

This clonotype was picked up a small number of times. J is TRBJ2-7 and V is TRBV20-1; TRBD2 agrees at 11 bases. The CDR3 is 14 amino acids. Germline CDR1 and CDR2: DFQATT and SNEGSKA (reference sequence). Trimming took 5 bases from V and 2 from J; bases not matched to a gene: 5. The CDR3 is CSALGTSGTYEQYF. In nucleotides, the CDR3 is TGCAGTGCTCTCGGGACTAGCGGAACCTACGAGCAGTACTTC.

There are many counts of this clonotype. This sequence joins TRBV6-2 or TRBV6-3 and TRBJ2-6; no clear D gene. Trimming removed 7 bases at V and 5 bases at J, with 12 bases between. This CDR3 is built from 14 residues. The germline V gene encodes CDR1 MNHEY and CDR2 SVGEGT. CDR3 sequence reads: CASTQTVRANVLTF. The CDR3 DNA reads as TGTGCCAGCACCCAAACCGTTCGGGCCAACGTCCTGACTTTC.

The J gene is TRBJ2-6, the V gene TRBV4-1; D gene uncertain. Germline CDR1 and CDR2: MGHRA and YSYEKL. V gave up 1 base and J gave up 2 bases, with 9 bases separating them. The CDR3 is 16 residues long. Here the CDR3 reads CASSQGGVTGANVLTF. The CDR3 DNA reads as TGCGCCAGCAGCCAAGGCGGAGTAACTGGGGCCAACGTCCTGACTTTC.

In this sample, this clonotype turned up many times. The chain has TRBV27 and TRBJ1-2; D is ambiguous. V lost 5 bases to trimming and J lost 4 bases, with 14 bases between them. Germline-derived CDR1 and CDR2 are MNHEY and SMNVEV (reference sequence). The CDR3 extends over 14 amino acids. CDR3 residues: CASSPQTPLYGYTF. As DNA, the CDR3 is TGTGCCAGCAGTCCCCAGACACCCCTCTATGGCTACACCTTC.

At least ten counts were recorded for this clonotype. The chain uses TRBV27 and TRBJ2-1; D might be TRBD2 (5 bases). Between the trimmed V and J ends, which lost 5 bases and 2 bases, there was a span of 19 bases. CDR1 and CDR2 (germline): MNHEY, SMNVEV (reference sequence). The CDR3 is 17 residues long. CDR3 residues: CASSPLSLRAPYNEQFF. CDR3 nucleotide sequence: TGTGCCAGCAGTCCCCTGAGTCTGCGGGCCCCCTACAATGAGCAGTTCTTC.

There are many counts of this clonotype. V is TRBV5-1 and J is TRBJ2-3; D is perhaps TRBD2 (5 bases). Per germline, CDR1 SGHRS and CDR2 YFSETQ. The CDR3 length is 13 residues. Trimming removed 5 bases at V and 4 bases at J, with 11 bases between. The CDR3 protein is CASRRAEADTQYF. CDR3 sequence (DNA): TGCGCCAGCAGGAGGGCCGAGGCAGATACGCAGTATTTT.

The rearrangement links TRBV6-1 to TRBJ1-5; unclear D gene. V was trimmed by 5 bases and J by 0 bases, leaving 11 bases between them. The CDR3 extends over 15 amino acids. Germline values: CDR1 MNHNS, CDR2 SASEGT. CDR3 in DNA: TGTGCCAGCAGTACCCAATTCTATAGCAATCAGCCCCAGCATTTT. Translation: CASSTQFYSNQPQHF.

The rearrangement uses TRBV29-1 and TRBJ2-5; 8 bases match TRBD2. The CDR3 is made up of 18 amino acids. Germline V CDR1 and CDR2: SQVTM, ANQGSEA. The trim removed 4 bases at V and 5 bases at J, leaving 21 bases unmatched. The CDR3 DNA follows: TGCAGCGTTGGGAGGGCCGGGGGGGCGGGAGGCCCCGAGGAGACCCAGTACTTC. Translated, it gives CSVGRAGGAGGPEETQYF.

This clonotype was found a few times. The CDR3 sequence is CAISHTGTSGRDEQFF. The DNA of the CDR3 is TGTGCCATCAGTCACACCGGGACTAGCGGGAGAGATGAGCAGTTCTTC. V and J are TRBV10-3 and TRBJ2-1, with TRBD2 matching 14 bases. Germline V gene sequence: CDR1 ENHRY, CDR2 SYGVKD. V dropped 5 bases and J dropped 8; count of bases not matched to a gene: 8. The CDR3 totals 16 residues.

This clonotype has at least ten counts. This chain joins TRBV6-4 and TRBJ2-1; TRBD2 aligns across 9 bases. The germline CDR1 and CDR2 sequences are MRHNA and SNTAGT. Trimming at V came to 7 bases and at J to 1 base, leaving 17 bases not matched to a gene. The CDR3 is 19 residues long. CDR3 sequence (DNA): TGTGCCAGCAATCCCCATGGGGCGGGGGGGCCTTCGTCCTACAATGAGCAGTTCTTC. Residues: CASNPHGAGGPSSYNEQFF.

This clonotype was picked up many times. The chain carries TRBV10-3 and TRBJ2-7, with 7 bases aligning to TRBD2. This CDR3 region has 16 residues. Germline V gives CDR1 ENHRY, CDR2 SYGVKD. V lost 3 bases, J lost 3 bases, and 11 bases stayed unmatched. This CDR3 is CAISDSERDSYYEQYF. In DNA form, the CDR3 reads TGTGCCATCAGTGATTCGGAGCGGGACTCCTACTACGAGCAGTACTTC.

In its sample, this clonotype was seen a few times. CDR3 in DNA: TGTGCCAGCAGTCCATCCGGGCCTTCAAATGGCTACACCTTC. Translated, it gives CASSPSGPSNGYTF. The rearrangement uses TRBV12-3 or TRBV12-4 and TRBJ1-2; D uncertain. V was clipped by 5 bases and J by 6 bases, with 16 bases between them. The CDR3 is 14 residues long.

This clonotype has a count of ten or more. This chain uses TRBV5-6 with TRBJ2-5, with 8 bases aligning to TRBD1. CDR3 length: 16 residues. Germline-derived CDR1 and CDR2 are SGHDT and YYEEEE. V shed 0 bases and J 5 bases; nucleotides not matched to a gene: 9. The CDR3 DNA reads TGTGCCAGCAGCTTGGGTACAGGGGGTTTCGAGGAGACCCAGTACTTC. This sequence encodes CASSLGTGGFEETQYF.

This chain links TRBV9 with TRBJ2-7, with D unresolved. The V end lost 0 bases, the J end lost 0 bases, and 7 bases lay between the germline ends. The CDR3 covers 14 residues. Germline values: CDR1 SGDLS, CDR2 YYNGEE. CDR3 sequence reads: CASSVDRYSYEQYF. The CDR3 DNA follows: TGTGCCAGCAGCGTAGATCGGTACTCCTACGAGCAGTACTTC.

There are a few counts of this clonotype. The chain carries TRBV5-1 and TRBJ2-5; 14 bases agree with TRBD2. The ends lost 0 bases at V and 5 bases at J; junction bases unmatched: 3. Germline values: CDR1 SGHRS, CDR2 YFSETQ. The CDR3 spans 16 residues. CDR3 protein: CASSLGTSGRFETQYF. CDR3 coding DNA: TGCGCCAGCAGCTTGGGGACTAGCGGGAGGTTTGAGACCCAGTACTTC.

The chain carries TRBV5-1 and TRBJ2-7, with 11 bases identical to TRBD1. With 4 bases clipped from V and 4 bases from J, the junction kept 7 bases outside the gene matches. From germline, CDR1 is SGHRS and CDR2 YFSETQ. The CDR3 sequence is 15 residues long. The CDR3 sequence: CASSLGQGAYYEQYF. CDR3 nucleotide sequence: TGCGCCAGCAGCCTCGGACAGGGGGCTTATTACGAGCAGTACTTC.

The sample holds many counts of this clonotype. The chain employs TRBV3-1 and TRBJ2-5, with TRBD1 as a possible D gene (7 bases). Germline V gene lookup returns CDR1 LGHDT and CDR2 YNNKEL (reference sequence). Trimming removed 5 bases at V and 4 bases at J, with 17 bases between. CDR3 length equals 15 residues. In nucleotides, the CDR3 is TGTGCCAGCAGCTACTACAGGGGAGGCTCAGAGACCCAGTACTTC. It yields the protein CASSYYRGGSETQYF.

The chain carries TRBV11-3 and TRBJ2-7; D unclear. Per germline, CDR1 SGHNT and CDR2 YENEEA. This CDR3 contains 15 residues. The V end lost 5 bases, the J end lost 0 bases, and 14 bases lay between the germline ends. The CDR3 region has the DNA TGTGCCAGCAGCACGCTACGACGTGACTCCTACGAGCAGTACTTC. Protein: CASSTLRRDSYEQYF.

This clonotype was seen more than once but under ten times. The chain uses TRBV27 and TRBJ2-3; D remains unclear. CDR3 length equals 14 residues. Germline V gene data show CDR1 as MNHEY and CDR2 as SMNVEV (reference sequence). V gave up 0 bases and J gave up 6 bases, with 10 bases separating them. DNA of the CDR3: TGTGCCAGCAGTTTATCGCCCCCGAGGGATACGCAGTATTTT. It codes for CASSLSPPRDTQYF.

This clonotype was seen a handful of times. This CDR3 is CASSLGAGGSYNEQFF. CDR3 bases: TGCGCCAGCAGCTTGGGGGCGGGTGGTTCCTACAATGAGCAGTTCTTC. The chain uses TRBV5-1 and TRBJ2-1, with a tentative D call TRBD2 (5 bases). This CDR3 is built from 16 residues. CDR1 and CDR2 from the germline V gene are SGHRS and YFSETQ. Trimming took 0 bases from V and 1 from J, leaving 11 bases between them.

This clonotype was detected ten times or more. The chain combines TRBV7-6 with TRBJ1-1; the D is unclear. The CDR3 runs to 13 residues. Trimming took off 5 bases at V and 4 bases at J, with 11 bases between the two ends. Germline values: CDR1 SGHVS, CDR2 FNYEAQ. The CDR3, as DNA: TGTGCCAGCAGCCTAGGTGAGGGCACTGAAGCTTTCTTT. It specifies CASSLGEGTEAFF.

This clonotype was seen ten or more times. The V gene is TRBV20-1, the J gene TRBJ2-2; D call uncertain. The CDR3 covers 13 residues. The V and J ends lost 3 bases and 0 bases respectively, with 5 bases between them. Germline V gives CDR1 DFQATT, CDR2 SNEGSKA (reference sequence). The CDR3 loop is CSASGANTGELFF. CDR3 in DNA: TGCAGTGCTAGCGGCGCGAACACCGGGGAGCTGTTTTTT.

This clonotype was counted many times. CDR3 nucleotides: TGTGCCAGCAGCTATGCTGAAAGGGTCTATCTTGAAAAACTGTTTTTT. This sequence encodes CASSYAERVYLEKLFF. The chain has TRBV7-9 and TRBJ1-4; D uncertain. V dropped 4 bases and J dropped 7 bases, with 19 bases sitting between them. Germline CDR1 and CDR2: SEHNR and FQNEAQ (reference sequence). CDR3 length: 16 amino acids. Based on the CDR3 plus reference TRBV7-9 and TRBJ1-4, the full variable domain is DTGVSQNPRHKITKRGQNVTFRCDPISEHNRLYWYRQTLGQGPEFLTYFQNEAQLEKSRLLSDRFSAERPKGSFSTLEIQRTEQGDSAMYLCASSYAERVYLEKLFFGSGTQLSVL.